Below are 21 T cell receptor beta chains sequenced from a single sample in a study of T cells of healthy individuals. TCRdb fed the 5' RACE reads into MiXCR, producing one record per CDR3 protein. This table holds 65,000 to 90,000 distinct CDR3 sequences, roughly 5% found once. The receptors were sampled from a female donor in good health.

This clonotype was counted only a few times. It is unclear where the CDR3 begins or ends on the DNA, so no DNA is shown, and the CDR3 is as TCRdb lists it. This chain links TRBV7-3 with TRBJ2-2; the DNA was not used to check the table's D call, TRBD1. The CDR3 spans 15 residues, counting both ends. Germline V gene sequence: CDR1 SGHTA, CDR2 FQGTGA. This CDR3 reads CASSLNPLRAGELFF.

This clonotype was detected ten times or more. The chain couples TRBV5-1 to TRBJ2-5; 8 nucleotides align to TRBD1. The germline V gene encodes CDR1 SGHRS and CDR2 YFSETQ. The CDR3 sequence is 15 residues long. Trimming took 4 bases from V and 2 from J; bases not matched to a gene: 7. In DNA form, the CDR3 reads TGCGCCAGCAGCCGGACAGGGCGCGGGCAAGAGACCCAGTACTTC. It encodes CASSRTGRGQETQYF.

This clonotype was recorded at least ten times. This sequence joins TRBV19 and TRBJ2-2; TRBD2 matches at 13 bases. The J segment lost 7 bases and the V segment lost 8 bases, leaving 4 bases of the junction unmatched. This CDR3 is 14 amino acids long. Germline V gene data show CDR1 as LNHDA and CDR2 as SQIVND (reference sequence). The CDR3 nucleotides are TGTGCCAGTGGACTAGCGGGAGTGGTCGGGGAGCTGTTTTTT. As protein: CASGLAGVVGELFF.

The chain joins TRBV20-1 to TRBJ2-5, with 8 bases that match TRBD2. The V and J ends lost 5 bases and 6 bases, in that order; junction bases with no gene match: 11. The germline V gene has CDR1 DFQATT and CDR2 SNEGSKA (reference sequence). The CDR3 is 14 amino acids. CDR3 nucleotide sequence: TGCAGTGCTGAGAGAACTAGCGGAGGCCAGACCCAGTACTTC. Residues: CSAERTSGGQTQYF.

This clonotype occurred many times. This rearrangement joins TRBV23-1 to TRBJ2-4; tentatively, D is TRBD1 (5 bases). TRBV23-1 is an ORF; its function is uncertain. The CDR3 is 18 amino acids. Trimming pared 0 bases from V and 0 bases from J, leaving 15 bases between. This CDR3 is CASSQSGADKLAKNIQYF. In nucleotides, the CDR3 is TGCGCCAGCAGTCAATCAGGGGCTGACAAACTAGCCAAAAACATTCAGTACTTC.

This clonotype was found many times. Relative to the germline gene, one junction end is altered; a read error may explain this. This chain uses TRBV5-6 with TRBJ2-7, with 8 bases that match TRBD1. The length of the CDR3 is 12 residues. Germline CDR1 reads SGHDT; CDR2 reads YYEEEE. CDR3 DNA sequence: TGTGCCAGCAGCCTTCCTACAGGGGGACTTTTCTTC. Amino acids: CASSLPTGGLFF.

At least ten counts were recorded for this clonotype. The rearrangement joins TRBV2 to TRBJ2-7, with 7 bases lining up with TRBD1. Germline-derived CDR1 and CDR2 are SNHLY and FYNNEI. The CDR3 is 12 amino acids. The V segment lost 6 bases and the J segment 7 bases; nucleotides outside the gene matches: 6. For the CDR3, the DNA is TGTGCCAGCAGGGGACAGCCCTCGGAGCAGTACTTC. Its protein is CASRGQPSEQYF.

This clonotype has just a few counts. The CDR3 nucleotides are TGTGCCAGCAGCCGCTCCAATGAGCAGTTCTTC. Translation gives CASSRSNEQFF. J is TRBJ2-1 and V is TRBV3-1; D unclear. Trimming left V 4 bases short and J 6 bases short, with 4 bases between. The CDR3 is 11 amino acids. Germline CDR1 is LGHDT and CDR2 is YNNKEL (reference sequence).

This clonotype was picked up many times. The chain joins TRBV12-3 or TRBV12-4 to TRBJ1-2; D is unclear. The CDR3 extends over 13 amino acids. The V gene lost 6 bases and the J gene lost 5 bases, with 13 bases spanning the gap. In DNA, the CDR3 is TGTGCCAGCAGCAACTCGGGAGGGTATGGCTACACCTTC. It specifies CASSNSGGYGYTF.

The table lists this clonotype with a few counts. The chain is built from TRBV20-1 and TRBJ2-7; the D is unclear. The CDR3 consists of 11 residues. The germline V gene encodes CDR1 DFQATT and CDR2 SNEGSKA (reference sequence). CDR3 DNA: TGCAGCGCCCAGAAATCCTACGAGCAGTACTTC. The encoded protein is CSAQKSYEQYF.

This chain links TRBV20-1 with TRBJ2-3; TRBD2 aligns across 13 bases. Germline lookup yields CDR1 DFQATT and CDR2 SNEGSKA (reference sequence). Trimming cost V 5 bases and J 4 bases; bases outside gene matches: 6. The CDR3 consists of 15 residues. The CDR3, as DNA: TGCAGTGCTGGGACTAGCGGGACCCGAGCAGATACGCAGTATTTT. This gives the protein CSAGTSGTRADTQYF.

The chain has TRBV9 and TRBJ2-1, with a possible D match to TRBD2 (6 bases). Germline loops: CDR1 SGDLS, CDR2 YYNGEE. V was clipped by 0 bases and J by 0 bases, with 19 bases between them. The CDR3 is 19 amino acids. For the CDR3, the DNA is TGTGCCAGCAGCGTAGCTACGAGAACTGGGAGGCCCTCCTACAATGAGCAGTTCTTC. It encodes CASSVATRTGRPSYNEQFF.

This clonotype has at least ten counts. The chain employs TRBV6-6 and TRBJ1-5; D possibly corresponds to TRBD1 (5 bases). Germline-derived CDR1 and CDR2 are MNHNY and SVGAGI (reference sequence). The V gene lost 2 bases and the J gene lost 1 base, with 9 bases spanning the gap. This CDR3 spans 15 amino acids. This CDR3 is CASSYRGASNQPQHF. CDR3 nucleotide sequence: TGTGCCAGCAGTTACAGGGGCGCGAGCAATCAGCCCCAGCATTTT.

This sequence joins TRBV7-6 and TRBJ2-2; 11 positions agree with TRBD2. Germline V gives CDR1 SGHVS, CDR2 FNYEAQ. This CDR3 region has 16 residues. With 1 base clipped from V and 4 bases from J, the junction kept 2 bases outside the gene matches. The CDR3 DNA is TGTGCCAGCAGCTTAGAACTAGCGGGAGTCACCGGGGAGCTGTTTTTT. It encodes CASSLELAGVTGELFF.

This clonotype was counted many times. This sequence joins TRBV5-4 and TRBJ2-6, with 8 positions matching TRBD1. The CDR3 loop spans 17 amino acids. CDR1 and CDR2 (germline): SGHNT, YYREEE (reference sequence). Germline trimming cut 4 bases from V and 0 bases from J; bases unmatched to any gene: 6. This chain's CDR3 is CASSKDRAGSGANVLTF. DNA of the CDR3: TGTGCCAGCAGCAAGGACAGGGCGGGCTCTGGGGCCAACGTCCTGACTTTC.

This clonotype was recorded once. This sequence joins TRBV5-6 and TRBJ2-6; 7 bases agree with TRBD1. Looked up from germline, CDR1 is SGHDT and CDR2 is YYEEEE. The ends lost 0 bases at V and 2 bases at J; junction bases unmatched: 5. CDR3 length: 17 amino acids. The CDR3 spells CASSLGGGVTGANVLTF. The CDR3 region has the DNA TGTGCCAGCAGCTTGGGAGGGGGCGTTACTGGGGCCAACGTCCTGACTTTC.

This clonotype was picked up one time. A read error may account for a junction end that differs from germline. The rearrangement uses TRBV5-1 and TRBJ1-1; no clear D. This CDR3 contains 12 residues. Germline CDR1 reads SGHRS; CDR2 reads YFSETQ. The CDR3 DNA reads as TGCGCCAACCCGGGTGCCTACACTGAAGCTTTATTT. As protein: CANPGAYTEALF. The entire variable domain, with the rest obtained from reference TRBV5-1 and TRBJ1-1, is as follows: KAGVTQTPRYLIKTRGQQVTLSCSPISGHRSVSWYQQTPGQGLQFLFEYFSETQRNKGNFPGRFSGRQFSNSRSEMNVSTLELGDSALYLCANPGAYTEALFGQGTRLTVV.

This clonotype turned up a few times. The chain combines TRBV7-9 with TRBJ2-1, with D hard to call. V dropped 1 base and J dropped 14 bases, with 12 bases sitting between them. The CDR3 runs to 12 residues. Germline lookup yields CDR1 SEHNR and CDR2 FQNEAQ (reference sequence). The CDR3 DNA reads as TGTGCCAGCAGCTTAGATGTGGGGTATGAGTTCTTC. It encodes CASSLDVGYEFF. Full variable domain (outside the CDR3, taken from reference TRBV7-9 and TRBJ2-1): DTGVSQNPRHKITKRGQNVTFRCDPISEHNRLYWYRQTLGQGPEFLTYFQNEAQLEKSRLLSDRFSAERPKGSFSTLEIQRTEQGDSAMYLCASSLDVGYEFFGPGTRLTVL.

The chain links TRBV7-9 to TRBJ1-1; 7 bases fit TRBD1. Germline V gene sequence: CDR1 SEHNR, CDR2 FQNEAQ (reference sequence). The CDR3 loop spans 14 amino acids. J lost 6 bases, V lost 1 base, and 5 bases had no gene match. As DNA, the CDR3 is TGTGCCAGCAGCTTAGGACAGGGTCTCGCTGAAGCTTTCTTT. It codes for CASSLGQGLAEAFF.

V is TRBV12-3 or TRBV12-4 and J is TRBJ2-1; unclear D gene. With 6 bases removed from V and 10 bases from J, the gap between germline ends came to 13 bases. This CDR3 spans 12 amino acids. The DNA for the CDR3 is TGTGCCAGCAGCATAACTTCTATGGAGCAGTTCTTC. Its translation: CASSITSMEQFF.

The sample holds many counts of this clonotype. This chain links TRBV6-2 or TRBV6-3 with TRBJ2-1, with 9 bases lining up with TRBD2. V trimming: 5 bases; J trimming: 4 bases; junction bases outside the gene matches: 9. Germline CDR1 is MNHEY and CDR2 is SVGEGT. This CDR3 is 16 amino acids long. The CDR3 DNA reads TGTGCCAGCAGTAGATGGGTGACTAGCGGATACAATGAGCAGTTCTTC. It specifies CASSRWVTSGYNEQFF.